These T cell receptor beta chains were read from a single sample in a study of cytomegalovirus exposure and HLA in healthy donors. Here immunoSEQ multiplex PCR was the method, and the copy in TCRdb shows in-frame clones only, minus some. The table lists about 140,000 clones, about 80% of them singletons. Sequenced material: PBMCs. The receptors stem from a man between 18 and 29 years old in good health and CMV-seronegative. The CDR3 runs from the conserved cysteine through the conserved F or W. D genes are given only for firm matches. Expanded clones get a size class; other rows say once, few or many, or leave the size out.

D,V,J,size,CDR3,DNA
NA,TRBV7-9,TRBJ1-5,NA,CASSLGQGNQPQHF,TGTGCCAGCAGCTTAGGACAGGGCAATCAGCCCCAGCATTTT
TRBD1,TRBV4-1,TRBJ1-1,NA,CASSLHPGQGYGFAFF,TGCGCCAGCAGCCTACACCCGGGACAGGGGTATGGATTCGCTTTCTTT
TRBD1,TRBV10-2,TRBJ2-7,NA,CASRSGTGGSYEQYF,TGCGCCAGCAGGTCAGGGACAGGGGGCTCCTACGAGCAGTACTTC
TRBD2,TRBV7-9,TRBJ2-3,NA,CASSPQGLADTQYF,TGTGCCAGCAGCCCGCAGGGACTAGCGGATACGCAGTATTTT
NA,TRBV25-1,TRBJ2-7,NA,CASSDPPAGEQYF,TGTGCCAGCAGTGACCCCCCCGCGGGCGAGCAGTACTTC
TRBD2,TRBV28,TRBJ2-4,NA,CATRPSGGRWSIQYF,TGTGCCACGAGGCCTAGCGGGGGGCGTTGGAGCATTCAGTACTTC
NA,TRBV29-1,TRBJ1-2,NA,CSVDRESSGYTF,TGCAGCGTTGACCGGGAATCGAGTGGCTACACCTTC
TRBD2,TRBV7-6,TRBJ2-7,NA,CASSPTSGRSYEQYF,TGTGCCAGCAGCCCAACTAGCGGGCGTTCCTACGAGCAGTACTTC
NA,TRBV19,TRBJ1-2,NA,CASSKTVNYGYTF,TGTGCCAGTAGTAAGACAGTCAACTATGGCTACACCTTC
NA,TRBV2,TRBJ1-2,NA,CASSGRADNYGYTF,TGTGCCAGCAGTGGGAGGGCAGATAACTATGGCTACACCTTC
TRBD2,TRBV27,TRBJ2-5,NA,CASSSVAGDTIQYF,TGTGCCAGCAGTTCTGTAGCGGGAGACACAATACAGTACTTC
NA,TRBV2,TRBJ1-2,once,CASEEQGNYGYTF,TGTGCCAGTGAAGAACAGGGAAACTATGGCTACACCTTC
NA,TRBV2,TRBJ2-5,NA,CASDHQGMETQYF,TGTGCCAGCGACCATCAGGGGATGGAGACCCAGTACTTC
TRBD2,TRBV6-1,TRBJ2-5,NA,CASRTSGGETQYF,TGTGCCAGTAGGACTAGCGGGGGTGAGACCCAGTACTTC
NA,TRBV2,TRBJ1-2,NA,CASSEGGSNYGYTF,TGTGCCAGCAGTGAAGGGGGCTCGAACTATGGCTACACCTTC
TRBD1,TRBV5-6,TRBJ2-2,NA,CASSLGQGEGTGELFF,TGTGCCAGCAGCCTCGGACAGGGGGAGGGCACCGGGGAGCTGTTTTTT
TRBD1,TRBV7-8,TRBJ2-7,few,CASSPQPGQLTYEQYF,TGTGCCAGCAGCCCGCAACCGGGACAGCTGACCTACGAGCAGTACTTC
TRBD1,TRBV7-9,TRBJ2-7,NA,CASSSYRTGSSYGQYF,TGTGCCAGCAGTTCTTATAGGACAGGTTCCTCCTACGGGCAGTACTTC
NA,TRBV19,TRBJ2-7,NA,CASGGDIPYEQYF,TGTGCCAGTGGTGGGGACATCCCCTACGAGCAGTACTTC
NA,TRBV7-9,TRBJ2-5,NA,CASSFYAGPVTQYF,TGTGCCAGCAGCTTCTATGCGGGACCCGTGACCCAGTACTTC
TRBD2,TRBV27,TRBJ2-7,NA,CASSWTSGYEQYF,TGTGCCAGCAGTTGGACTAGCGGCTACGAGCAGTACTTC
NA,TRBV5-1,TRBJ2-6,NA,CASSYGQPVSGANVLTF,TGCGCCAGCAGCTACGGACAGCCAGTCTCTGGGGCCAACGTCCTGACTTTC